This T cell receptor (beta chain) was captured by sequencing in a study of T cell responses to AZD1222 COVID-19 vaccine. The method was immunoSEQ multiplex PCR; TCRdb's version includes in-frame clones alone and lacks a portion of them. The table shows approximately 28,000 clones, with 80% to 95% occurring only once. General study points: Possibly, clonal diversity was underestimated; donors were largely white British and included more females.

The CDR3 runs to 13 residues. Germline V gives CDR1 SGHTA, CDR2 FQGNSA. V shed 3 bases and J shed 5 bases, with 10 bases lying between them. Regarding this clone: Its antigen is still unknown.

The V and J genes are TRBV7-2 and TRBJ1-1; maybe TRBD1 (6 bases). The sequenced sample was peripheral blood, obtained 28 days after the second AZD1222 dose. This receptor was identified in an adult who received the AZD1222 COVID-19 vaccine. The CDR3 bases are TGTGCCAGCAGCTTCCAGGGGAGAACTGAAGCTTTCTTT. Residues: CASSFQGRTEAFF.